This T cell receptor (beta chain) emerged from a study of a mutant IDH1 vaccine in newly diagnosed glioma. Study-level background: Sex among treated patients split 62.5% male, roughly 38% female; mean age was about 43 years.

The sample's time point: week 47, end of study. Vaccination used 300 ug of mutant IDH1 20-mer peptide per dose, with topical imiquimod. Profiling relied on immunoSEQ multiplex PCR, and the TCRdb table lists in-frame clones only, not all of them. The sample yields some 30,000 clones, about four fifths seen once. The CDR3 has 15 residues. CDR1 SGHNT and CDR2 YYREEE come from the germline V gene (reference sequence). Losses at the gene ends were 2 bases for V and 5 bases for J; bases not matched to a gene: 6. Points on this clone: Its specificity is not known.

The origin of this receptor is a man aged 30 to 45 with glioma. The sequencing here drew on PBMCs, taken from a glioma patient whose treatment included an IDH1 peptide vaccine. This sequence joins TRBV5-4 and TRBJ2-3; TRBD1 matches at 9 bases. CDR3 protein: CASSLYRGQGDTQYF. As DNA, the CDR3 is TGTGCCAGCAGCTTATACAGGGGGCAGGGAGATACGCAGTATTTT.